The T cell receptor (beta chain) described here comes from a study of identical twins. Whole-study results and caveats: Researchers reported excess low generation probability among twin-shared out-of-frame alpha sequences. For cord blood, abundant beta clonotypes had fewer insertions, unlike memory repertoires, which showed none.

This clonotype was observed at least ten times. Its antigen is as yet unknown. V lost 4 bases to trimming and J lost 10 bases; unmatched junction nucleotides: 15. Per the germline V gene, CDR1 is KGHDR and CDR2 is SFDVKD. The CDR3 totals 16 residues. In TCRdb, the 5' RACE reads were re-called with MiXCR into one record per CDR3 protein. The sample holds about 720,000 distinct CDR3 sequences, 8.5% to 9.5% seen once. This sample was shared with a second study, whose subject was yellow fever vaccine responses in identical twins.

The clonotype was recovered from a woman aged 18-29 years in good health. The J gene is TRBJ2-1, the V gene TRBV24-1; 7 bases are shared with TRBD1. Material: PBMCs. The CDR3 reads CATSESRQGQLREQFF. The CDR3 nucleotides read TGTGCCACCAGTGAAAGTAGACAGGGACAATTACGGGAGCAGTTCTTC.